This T cell receptor (beta chain) derives from a study of long-term antiretroviral therapy in people with HIV. Overall study results and limits: Information on adherence, resistance and therapy changes was unavailable.

From each donor, at least one pre-ART PBMC sample and at least two post-ART PBMC samples were obtained. Sequencing used immunoSEQ v3.0 at survey level. Profiled with immunoSEQ multiplex PCR; TCRdb holds only in-frame clones, not every one. The data show around 31,000 clones, about 88% seen once. This clone was seen only a few times. Its antigen is not known. V gave up 6 bases and J gave up 5 bases, with 20 bases separating them. The CDR3 length is 15 residues. Germline assignment: CDR1 SEHNR and CDR2 FQNEAQ (reference sequence). The receptor comes from a man aged 50-59 years with HIV. The sample was unsorted PBMCs, taken around 5 years before starting antiretroviral therapy. The chain employs TRBV7-9 and TRBJ2-7, with D tentatively TRBD1 (6 bases). Here the CDR3 reads CASRPKQGSGHEQYF. The CDR3 DNA is TGTGCCAGCAGACCAAAACAGGGTTCGGGGCACGAGCAGTACTTC.